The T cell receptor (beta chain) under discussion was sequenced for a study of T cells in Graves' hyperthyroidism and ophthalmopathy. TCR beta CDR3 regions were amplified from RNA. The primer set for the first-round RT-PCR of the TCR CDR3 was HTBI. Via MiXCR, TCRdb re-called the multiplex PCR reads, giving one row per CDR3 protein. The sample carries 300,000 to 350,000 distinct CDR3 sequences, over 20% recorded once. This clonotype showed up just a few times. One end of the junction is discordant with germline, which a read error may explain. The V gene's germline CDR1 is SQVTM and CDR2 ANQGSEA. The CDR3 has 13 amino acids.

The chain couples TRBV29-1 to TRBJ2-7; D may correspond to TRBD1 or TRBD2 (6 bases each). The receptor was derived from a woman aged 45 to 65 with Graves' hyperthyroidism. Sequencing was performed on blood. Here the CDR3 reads CSVRRGASHEQYF. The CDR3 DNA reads TGCAGCGTCCGAAGGGGGGCCTCCCACGAGCAGTACTTC.